The source of this T cell receptor (beta chain) is a study of blood T cell repertoires in COVID-19. Trimming removed 0 bases at V and 4 bases at J, with 9 bases between. The CDR3 totals 14 residues. Germline values: CDR1 SGHTA, CDR2 FQGNSA. Original handling: Nucleated cell number was recorded as an estimate derived from reference gene primer amplification. Using immunoSEQ multiplex PCR, the repertoire was profiled, and TCRdb retains in-frame clones only, with some absent. That table is the source of V, J and clone size, and D and trimming were worked out from the DNA. Seen here are fewer than 200,000 clones, roughly 80% observed once, and the top ten hold approximately 8.7%.

This sequence was found in a woman in her 70s with acute or convalescent COVID-19. The sequenced material came from peripheral blood. The chain is built from TRBV7-2 and TRBJ1-2; D not resolved. The CDR3 region has the DNA TGTGCCAGCAGCTTAGCGGCACAGATCTATGGCTACACCTTC. Its protein product is CASSLAAQIYGYTF.